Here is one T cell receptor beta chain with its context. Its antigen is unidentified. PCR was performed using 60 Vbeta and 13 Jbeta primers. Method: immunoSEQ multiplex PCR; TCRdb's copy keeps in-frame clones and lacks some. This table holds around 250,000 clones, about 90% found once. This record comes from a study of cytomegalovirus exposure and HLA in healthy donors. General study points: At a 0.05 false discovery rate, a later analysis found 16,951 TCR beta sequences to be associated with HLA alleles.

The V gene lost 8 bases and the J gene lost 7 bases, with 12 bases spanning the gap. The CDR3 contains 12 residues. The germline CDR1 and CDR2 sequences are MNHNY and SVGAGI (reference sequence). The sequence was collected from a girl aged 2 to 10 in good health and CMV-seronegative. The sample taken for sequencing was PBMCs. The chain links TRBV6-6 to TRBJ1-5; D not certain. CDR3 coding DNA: TGTGCCAGCGGCCTGGGCAGGCAGCCCCAGCATTTT. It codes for CASGLGRQPQHF.